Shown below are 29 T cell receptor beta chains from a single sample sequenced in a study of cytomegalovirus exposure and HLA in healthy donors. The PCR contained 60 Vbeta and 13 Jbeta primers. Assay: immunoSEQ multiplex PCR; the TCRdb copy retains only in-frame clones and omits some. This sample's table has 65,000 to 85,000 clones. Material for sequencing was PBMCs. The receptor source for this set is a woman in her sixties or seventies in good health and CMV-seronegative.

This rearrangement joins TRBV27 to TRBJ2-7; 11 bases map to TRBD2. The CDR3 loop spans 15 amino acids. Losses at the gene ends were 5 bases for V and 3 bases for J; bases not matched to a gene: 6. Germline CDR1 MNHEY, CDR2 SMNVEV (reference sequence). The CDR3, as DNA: TGTGCCAGCAGTCCGGGACTAGCGGAAATCTACGAGCAGTACTTC. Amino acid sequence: CASSPGLAEIYEQYF.

This CDR3 reads CASSAGTGSGYTF. CDR3 nucleotide sequence: TGTGCCAGCAGTGCGGGGACGGGCTCTGGCTACACCTTC. The chain couples TRBV28 to TRBJ1-2; D might be TRBD1 (5 bases). The CDR3 runs 13 residues. Germline V gene lookup returns CDR1 MDHEN and CDR2 SYDVKM. Trimming took 5 bases from V and 7 from J, leaving 14 bases between them.

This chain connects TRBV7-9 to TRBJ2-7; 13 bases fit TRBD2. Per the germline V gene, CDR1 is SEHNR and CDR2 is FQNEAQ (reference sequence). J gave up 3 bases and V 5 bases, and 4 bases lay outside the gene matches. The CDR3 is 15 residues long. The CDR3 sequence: CASSPGLAGLYEQYF. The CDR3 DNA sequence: TGTGCCAGCAGCCCGGGACTAGCGGGACTCTACGAGCAGTACTTC.

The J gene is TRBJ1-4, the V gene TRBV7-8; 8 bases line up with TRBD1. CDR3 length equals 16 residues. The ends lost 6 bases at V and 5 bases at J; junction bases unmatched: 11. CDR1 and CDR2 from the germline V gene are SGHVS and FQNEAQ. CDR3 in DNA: TGTGCCAGCAGACGAACCCCGACAGGGGTAAATGAAAAACTGTTTTTT. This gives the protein CASRRTPTGVNEKLFF.

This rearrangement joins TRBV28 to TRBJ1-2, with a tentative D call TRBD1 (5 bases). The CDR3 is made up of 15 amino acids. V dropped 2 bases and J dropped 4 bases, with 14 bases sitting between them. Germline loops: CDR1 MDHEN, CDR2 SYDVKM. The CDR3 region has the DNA TGTGCCAGCAGTTTACAGGGCGGGACTTTCTATGGCTACACCTTC. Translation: CASSLQGGTFYGYTF.

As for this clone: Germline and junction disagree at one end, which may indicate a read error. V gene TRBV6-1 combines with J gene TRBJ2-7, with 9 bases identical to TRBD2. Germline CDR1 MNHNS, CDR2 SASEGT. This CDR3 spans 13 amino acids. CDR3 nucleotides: TGTGCCAGCAGTGAACCCCCTGCGGGGGGGCCGGGCTTC. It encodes CASSEPPAGGPGF.

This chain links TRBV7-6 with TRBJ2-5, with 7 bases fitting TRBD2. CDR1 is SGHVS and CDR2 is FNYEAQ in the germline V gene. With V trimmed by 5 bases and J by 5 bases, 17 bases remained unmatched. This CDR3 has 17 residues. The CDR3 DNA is TGTGCCAGCAGCGAAGAATTTACTAGCGCAGGAAAGGAGACCCAGTACTTC. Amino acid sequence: CASSEEFTSAGKETQYF.

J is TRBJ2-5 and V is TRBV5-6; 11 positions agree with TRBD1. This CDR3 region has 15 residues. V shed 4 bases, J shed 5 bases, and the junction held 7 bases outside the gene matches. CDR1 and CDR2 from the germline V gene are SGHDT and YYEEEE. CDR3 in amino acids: CASSHGQGAGETQYF. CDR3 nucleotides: TGTGCCAGCAGCCACGGACAGGGGGCAGGGGAGACCCAGTACTTC.

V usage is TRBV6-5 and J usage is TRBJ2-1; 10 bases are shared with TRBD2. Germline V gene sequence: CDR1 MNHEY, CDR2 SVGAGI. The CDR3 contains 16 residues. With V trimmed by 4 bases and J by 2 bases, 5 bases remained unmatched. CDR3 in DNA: TGTGCCAGCAGTTTGGGTCTAGCGGGGGCCTACAATGAGCAGTTCTTC. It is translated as CASSLGLAGAYNEQFF.

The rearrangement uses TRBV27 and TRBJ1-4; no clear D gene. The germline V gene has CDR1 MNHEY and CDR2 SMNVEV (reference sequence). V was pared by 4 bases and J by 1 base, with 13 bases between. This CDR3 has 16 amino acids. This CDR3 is CASSSPGAGTNEKLFF. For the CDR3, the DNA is TGTGCCAGCAGTTCCCCCGGCGCGGGAACTAATGAAAAACTGTTTTTT.

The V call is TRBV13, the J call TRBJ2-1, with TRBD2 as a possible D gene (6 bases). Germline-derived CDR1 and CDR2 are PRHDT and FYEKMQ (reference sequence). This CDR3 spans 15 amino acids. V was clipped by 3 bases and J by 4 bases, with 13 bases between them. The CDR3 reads CASSLGSGLYNEQFF. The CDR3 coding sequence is TGTGCCAGCAGCTTGGGTAGCGGACTTTACAATGAGCAGTTCTTC.

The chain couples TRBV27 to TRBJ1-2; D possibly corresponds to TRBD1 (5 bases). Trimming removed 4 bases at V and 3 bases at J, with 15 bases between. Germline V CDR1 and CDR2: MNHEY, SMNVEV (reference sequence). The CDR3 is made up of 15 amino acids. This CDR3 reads CASSSWVTGHYGYTF. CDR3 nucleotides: TGTGCCAGCAGTTCATGGGTCACAGGACACTATGGCTACACCTTC.

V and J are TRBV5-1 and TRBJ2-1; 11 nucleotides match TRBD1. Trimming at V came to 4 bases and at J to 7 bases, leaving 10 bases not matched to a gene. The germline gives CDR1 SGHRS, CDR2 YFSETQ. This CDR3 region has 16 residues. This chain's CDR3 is CASSPAGQGASNEQFF. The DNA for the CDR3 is TGCGCCAGCAGCCCGGCCGGACAGGGGGCTTCGAATGAGCAGTTCTTC.

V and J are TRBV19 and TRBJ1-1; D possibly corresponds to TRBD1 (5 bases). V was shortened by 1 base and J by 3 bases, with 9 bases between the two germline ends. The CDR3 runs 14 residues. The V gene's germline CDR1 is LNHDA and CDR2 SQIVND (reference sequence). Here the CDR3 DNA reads TGTGCCAGTAGTATAGGGACAACAGACACTGAAGCTTTCTTT. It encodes CASSIGTTDTEAFF. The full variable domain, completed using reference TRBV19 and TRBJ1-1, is DGGITQSPKYLFRKEGQNVTLSCEQNLNHDAMYWYRQDPGQGLRLIYYSQIVNDFQKGDIAEGYSVSREKKESFPLTVTSAQKNPTAFYLCASSIGTTDTEAFFGQGTRLTVV.

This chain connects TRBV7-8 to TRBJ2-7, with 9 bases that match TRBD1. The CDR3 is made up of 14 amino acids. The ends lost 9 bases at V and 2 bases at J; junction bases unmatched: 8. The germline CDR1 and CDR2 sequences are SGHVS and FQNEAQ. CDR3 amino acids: CARINRDRAYEQYF. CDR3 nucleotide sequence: TGTGCCAGGATAAACCGGGACAGGGCCTACGAGCAGTACTTC.

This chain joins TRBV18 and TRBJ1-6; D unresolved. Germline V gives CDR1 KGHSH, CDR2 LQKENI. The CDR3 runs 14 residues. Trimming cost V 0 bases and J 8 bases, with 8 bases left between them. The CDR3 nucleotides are TGTGCCAGCTCACCACCCTTATCGGATTCACCCCTCCACTTT. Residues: CASSPPLSDSPLHF.

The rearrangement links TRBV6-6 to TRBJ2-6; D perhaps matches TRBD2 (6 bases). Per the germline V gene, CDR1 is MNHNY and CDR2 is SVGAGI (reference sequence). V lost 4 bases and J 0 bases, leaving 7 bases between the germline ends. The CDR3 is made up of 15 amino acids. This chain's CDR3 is CASSWRDSGANVLTF. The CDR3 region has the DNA TGTGCCAGCAGTTGGCGGGACTCTGGGGCCAACGTCCTGACTTTC.

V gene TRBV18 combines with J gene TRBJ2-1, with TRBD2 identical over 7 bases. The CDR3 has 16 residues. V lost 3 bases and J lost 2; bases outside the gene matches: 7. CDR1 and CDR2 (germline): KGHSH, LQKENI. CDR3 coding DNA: TGTGCCAGCTCACCCCCTAGCGGCCAAACCTACAATGAGCAGTTCTTC. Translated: CASSPPSGQTYNEQFF.

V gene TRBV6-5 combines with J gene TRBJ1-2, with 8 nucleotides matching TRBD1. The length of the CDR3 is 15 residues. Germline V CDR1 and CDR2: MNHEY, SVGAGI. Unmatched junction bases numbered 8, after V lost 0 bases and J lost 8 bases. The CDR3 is CASSYSPGQVDGYTF. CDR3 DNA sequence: TGTGCCAGCAGTTACTCTCCGGGACAGGTAGACGGCTACACCTTC.

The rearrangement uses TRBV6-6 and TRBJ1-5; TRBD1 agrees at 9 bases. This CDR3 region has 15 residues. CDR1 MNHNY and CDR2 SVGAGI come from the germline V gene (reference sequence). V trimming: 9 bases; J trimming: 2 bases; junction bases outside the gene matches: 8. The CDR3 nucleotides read TGTGCCAGTAACAGGGGGCGATTTCGCAATCAGCCCCAGCATTTT. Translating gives CASNRGRFRNQPQHF.

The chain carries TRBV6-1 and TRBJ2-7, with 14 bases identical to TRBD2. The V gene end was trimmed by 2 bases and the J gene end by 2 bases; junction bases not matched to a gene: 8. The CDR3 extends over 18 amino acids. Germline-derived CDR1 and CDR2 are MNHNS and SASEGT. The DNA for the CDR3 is TGTGCCAGCAGTGAACTCCCGGGACTAGCGGGAGAAACCTACGAGCAGTACTTC. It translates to CASSELPGLAGETYEQYF.

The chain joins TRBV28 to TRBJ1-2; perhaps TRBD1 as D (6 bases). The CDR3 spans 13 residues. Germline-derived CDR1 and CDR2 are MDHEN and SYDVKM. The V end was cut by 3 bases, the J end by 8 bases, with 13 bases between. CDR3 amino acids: CASSFRGLYGYTF. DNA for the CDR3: TGTGCCAGCAGTTTCAGGGGATTATACGGCTACACCTTC.

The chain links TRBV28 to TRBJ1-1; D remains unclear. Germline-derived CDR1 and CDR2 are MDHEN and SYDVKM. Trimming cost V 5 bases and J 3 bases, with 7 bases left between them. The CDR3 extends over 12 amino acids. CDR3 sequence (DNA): TGTGCCAGCAGTCCTAGTTACACTGAAGCTTTCTTT. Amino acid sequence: CASSPSYTEAFF.

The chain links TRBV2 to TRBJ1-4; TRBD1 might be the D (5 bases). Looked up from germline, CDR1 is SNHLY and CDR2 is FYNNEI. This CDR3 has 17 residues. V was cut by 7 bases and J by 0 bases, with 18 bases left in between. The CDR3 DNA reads TGTGCCAGCACCAGGGAGGGGCCGGGGGCAACTAATGAAAAACTGTTTTTT. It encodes CASTREGPGATNEKLFF. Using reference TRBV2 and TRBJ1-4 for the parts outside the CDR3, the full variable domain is EPEVTQTPSHQVTQMGQEVILRCVPISNHLYFYWYRQILGQKVEFLVSFYNNEISEKSEIFDDQFSVERPDGSNFTLKIRSTKLEDSAMYFCASTREGPGATNEKLFFGSGTQLSVL.

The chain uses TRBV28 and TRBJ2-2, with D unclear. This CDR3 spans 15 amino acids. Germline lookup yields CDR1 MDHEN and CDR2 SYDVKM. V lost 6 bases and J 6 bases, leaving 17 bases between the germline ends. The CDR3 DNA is TGTGCCAGCAGCGTTAGTGGTAGCTGGTCCGGGGAGCTGTTTTTT. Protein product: CASSVSGSWSGELFF.

CDR3 DNA: TGTGCCAGCTCACCTGTGCGGGAGGGTACGGATGAGCAGTTCTTC. It specifies CASSPVREGTDEQFF. V gene TRBV18 combines with J gene TRBJ2-1; 9 bases are a match to TRBD2. This CDR3 is built from 15 residues. Looked up from germline, CDR1 is KGHSH and CDR2 is LQKENI. V dropped 3 bases and J dropped 8; count of bases not matched to a gene: 8. The variable domain in full, completed from reference TRBV18 and TRBJ2-1, reads NAGVMQNPRHLVRRRGQEARLRCSPMKGHSHVYWYRQLPEEGLKFMVYLQKENIIDESGMPKERFSAEFPKEGPSILRIQQVVRGDSAAYFCASSPVREGTDEQFFGPGTRLTVL.

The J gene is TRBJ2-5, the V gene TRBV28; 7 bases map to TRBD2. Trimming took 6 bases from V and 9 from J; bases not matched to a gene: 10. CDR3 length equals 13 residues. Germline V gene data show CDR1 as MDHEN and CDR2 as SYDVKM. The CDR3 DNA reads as TGTGCCAGCAGGGGCGGGACTAACCCTCCCCAGTACTTC. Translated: CASRGGTNPPQYF.

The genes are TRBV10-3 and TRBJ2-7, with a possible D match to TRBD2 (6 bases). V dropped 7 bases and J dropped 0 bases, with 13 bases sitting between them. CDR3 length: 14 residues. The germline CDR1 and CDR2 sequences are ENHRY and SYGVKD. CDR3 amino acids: CAINGEADSYEQYF. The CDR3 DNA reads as TGTGCCATCAATGGGGAGGCCGACTCCTACGAGCAGTACTTC.

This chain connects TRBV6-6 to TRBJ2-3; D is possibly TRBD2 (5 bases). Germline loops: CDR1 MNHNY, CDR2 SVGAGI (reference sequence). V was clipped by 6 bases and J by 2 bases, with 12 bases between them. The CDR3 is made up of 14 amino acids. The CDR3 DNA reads TGTGCCAGCAGACAGACGGGAAACACAGATACGCAGTATTTT. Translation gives CASRQTGNTDTQYF.